Below, 26 T cell receptor beta chains from the same sample are listed, as sequenced in a study of cytomegalovirus exposure and HLA in healthy donors. The PCR made use of 60 Vbeta and 13 Jbeta primers. Sequencing used immunoSEQ multiplex PCR; TCRdb keeps in-frame clones, though not all of them. The profile covers over 100,000 clones, with roughly 80% appearing a single time and roughly a fifth taken by the ten largest. Sample: PBMCs. These receptor sequences come from a man in his thirties or forties in good health and CMV-seropositive.

This clone was recorded only once. An end of the junction differs from the germline gene, which may be a read error. The genes are TRBV7-9 and TRBJ2-3, with 10 bases aligning to TRBD1. Germline assignment: CDR1 SEHNR and CDR2 FQNEAQ (reference sequence). The CDR3 runs 14 residues. The CDR3 coding sequence is TGTTCCAGCGGAAGAGACAGGGGGCCAGATACGCAGTATTTT. Translation gives CSSGRDRGPDTQYF.

V and J are TRBV5-1 and TRBJ2-1; 11 nucleotides agree with TRBD2. The CDR3 is 15 amino acids. CDR1 SGHRS and CDR2 YFSETQ come from the germline V gene. V gave up 4 bases and J gave up 4 bases; unmatched junction bases: 4. The CDR3 here is CASSRGLAAYNEQFF. Written as DNA, the CDR3 is TGCGCCAGCAGCCGGGGACTAGCGGCTTACAATGAGCAGTTCTTC.

V and J are TRBV4-1 and TRBJ2-4; tentative D call: TRBD2 (7 bases). V was shortened by 4 bases and J by 6 bases, with 19 bases between the two germline ends. Germline CDR1 is MGHRA and CDR2 is YSYEKL. The CDR3 extends over 16 amino acids. The CDR3 protein is CASSPWGGGIGNIQYF. CDR3 nucleotide sequence: TGCGCCAGCAGCCCTTGGGGGGGCGGGATAGGAAACATTCAGTACTTC.

The chain joins TRBV6-6 to TRBJ1-1; possibly TRBD1 for D (6 bases). The V end lost 2 bases, the J end lost 9 bases, and 13 bases lay between the germline ends. Germline-derived CDR1 and CDR2 are MNHNY and SVGAGI (reference sequence). The CDR3 consists of 13 residues. CDR3 sequence: CASSYQPQGKAFF. In DNA, the CDR3 is TGTGCCAGCAGTTACCAGCCACAGGGAAAAGCTTTCTTT.

This sequence joins TRBV5-5 and TRBJ1-5; D ambiguous. Germline V gene data show CDR1 as SGHKS and CDR2 as YYEKEE (reference sequence). The CDR3 loop spans 16 amino acids. Trimming shortened V by 1 base and J by 1 base, and 12 bases separated the two germline ends. CDR3 residues: CASSLFESGSNQPQHF. As DNA, the CDR3 is TGTGCCAGCAGCTTGTTTGAAAGCGGGAGCAATCAGCCCCAGCATTTT. The full variable domain, with the rest looked up from reference TRBV5-5 and TRBJ1-5, is DAGVTQSPTHLIKTRGQQVTLRCSPISGHKSVSWYQQVLGQGPQFIFQYYEKEERGRGNFPDRFSARQFPNYSSELNVNALLLGDSALYLCASSLFESGSNQPQHFGDGTRLSIL.

The genes are TRBV7-9 and TRBJ1-5, with no clear D. Germline CDR1 SEHNR, CDR2 FQNEAQ (reference sequence). CDR3 length equals 13 residues. V was trimmed by 1 base and J by 9 bases, leaving 10 bases between them. The CDR3 DNA reads TGTGCCAGCAGCTTAGATGAGGGCGGGCCCCAGCATTTT. Its protein product is CASSLDEGGPQHF.

This chain connects TRBV11-2 to TRBJ1-2; D uncertain. The CDR3 sequence is 14 residues long. The germline gives CDR1 SGHAT, CDR2 FQNNGV. The germline V and J ends were trimmed by 4 bases and 4 bases, with 13 bases remaining between them. CDR3 loop: CASSSVRHRYGYTF. The CDR3 DNA follows: TGTGCCAGCAGCTCCGTTCGACACCGCTATGGCTACACCTTC.

The J gene is TRBJ1-1, the V gene TRBV7-9; TRBD1 agrees at 9 bases. This CDR3 is built from 15 residues. Germline-derived CDR1 and CDR2 are SEHNR and FQNEAQ (reference sequence). After removal of 6 bases from V and 5 bases from J, the junction contained 10 bases not matched to a gene. CDR3 in amino acids: CASSPGQGIGTEAFF. The CDR3 region has the DNA TGTGCCAGCAGTCCTGGACAGGGGATAGGAACTGAAGCTTTCTTT.

This chain links TRBV9 with TRBJ2-1, with 9 positions matching TRBD1. Losses at the gene ends were 3 bases for V and 8 bases for J; bases not matched to a gene: 3. CDR1 and CDR2 (germline): SGDLS, YYNGEE. The CDR3 is 13 amino acids. This chain's CDR3 is CASSAGDRDEQFF. The CDR3 DNA follows: TGTGCCAGCAGCGCGGGGGACAGGGATGAGCAGTTCTTC.

A few counts support this clone. CDR3 loop: CASNNQGWEETQYF. CDR3 in DNA: TGCGCCAGCAACAACCAGGGATGGGAAGAGACCCAGTACTTC. J is TRBJ2-5 and V is TRBV5-1, with a possible D match to TRBD1 (5 bases). The CDR3 spans 14 residues. Deletions cut 6 bases from V and 3 bases from J, with 15 bases between. CDR1 and CDR2 (germline): SGHRS, YFSETQ.

The chain carries TRBV6-5 and TRBJ2-7, with 8 bases matching TRBD1. The CDR3 has 15 residues. V was pared by 6 bases and J by 4 bases, with 11 bases of the junction left unmatched. Germline V gives CDR1 MNHEY, CDR2 SVGAGI. The CDR3 DNA is TGTGCCAGCAGCCGAGCGGCAGGGGGCTCGTACGAGCAGTACGTC. Translated, it gives CASSRAAGGSYEQYV.

This clone was detected once. V and J are TRBV11-2 and TRBJ2-1; D is unresolved. V gave up 5 bases and J gave up 4 bases, with 3 bases separating them. CDR3 length: 11 amino acids. CDR1 SGHAT and CDR2 FQNNGV come from the germline V gene. The CDR3 DNA follows: TGTGCCAGCAGCATATACAATGAGCAGTTCTTC. Translated, it gives CASSIYNEQFF.

The V and J genes are TRBV7-8 and TRBJ1-4; possible D gene TRBD1, 5 bases. V lost 5 bases and J lost 0, with 16 bases in between. Per germline, CDR1 SGHVS and CDR2 FQNEAQ. This CDR3 region has 17 residues. The CDR3 region has the DNA TGTGCCAGCAGCCTAGTCGGGGGTCCGGCAACTAATGAAAAACTGTTTTTT. It encodes CASSLVGGPATNEKLFF.

This clone has just one count. The rearrangement joins TRBV19 to TRBJ2-1; D might be TRBD2 (5 bases). The germline V gene encodes CDR1 LNHDA and CDR2 SQIVND (reference sequence). The CDR3 runs to 15 residues. Trimming stripped 2 bases from V and 4 bases from J, with 12 bases between. This chain's CDR3 is CASSIRPGIYNEQFF. The CDR3 DNA reads as TGTGCCAGTAGTATACGGCCGGGGATATACAATGAGCAGTTCTTC.

The chain employs TRBV7-8 and TRBJ2-3; no clear D gene. The CDR3 loop spans 15 amino acids. V was clipped by 1 base and J by 2 bases, with 10 bases between them. CDR1 and CDR2 (germline): SGHVS, FQNEAQ. In DNA form, the CDR3 reads TGTGCCAGCAGCTTAGAGGAGCAACACACAGATACGCAGTATTTT. This translates into CASSLEEQHTDTQYF.

The chain combines TRBV7-8 with TRBJ1-1; 11 positions agree with TRBD1. Trimming removed 1 base from V and 4 bases from J; junction bases left unmatched: 8. From germline, CDR1 is SGHVS and CDR2 FQNEAQ. The CDR3 covers 17 residues. The CDR3 sequence: CASSLVGQGGVGTEAFF. The CDR3 DNA sequence: TGTGCCAGCAGCTTAGTGGGACAGGGGGGAGTAGGCACTGAAGCTTTCTTT.

The chain links TRBV5-1 to TRBJ2-5; TRBD2 matches at 8 bases. The CDR3 is made up of 15 amino acids. Looked up from germline, CDR1 is SGHRS and CDR2 is YFSETQ. Unmatched junction bases numbered 8, after V lost 3 bases and J lost 4 bases. The chain's CDR3 is CASSSGLGGRETQYF. In DNA, the CDR3 is TGCGCCAGCAGCTCGGGACTAGGTGGAAGAGAGACCCAGTACTTC.

This clone was recorded once. CDR3 DNA: TGTGCCAGCGGTAGCGGGGGGGTTCAGGAGCAGTTCTTC. The encoded protein is CASGSGGVQEQFF. The chain joins TRBV5-6 to TRBJ2-1, with 11 nucleotides matching TRBD2. The CDR3 has 13 amino acids. The germline V gene encodes CDR1 SGHDT and CDR2 YYEEEE. V lost 7 bases to trimming and J lost 10 bases; unmatched junction nucleotides: 7.

The CDR3 DNA sequence: TGTGCCAGCAGTCAGAGGCAGGGCGCAGATACGCAGTATTTT. Amino acids: CASSQRQGADTQYF. This rearrangement joins TRBV6-5 to TRBJ2-3; D perhaps matches TRBD1 (5 bases). CDR1 and CDR2 (germline): MNHEY, SVGAGI. V lost 5 bases and J 4 bases, leaving 13 bases between the germline ends. This CDR3 is built from 14 residues.

The gene calls are TRBV6-1 and TRBJ1-1; D gene unclear. Trimming cost V 3 bases and J 5 bases, with 19 bases left between them. The CDR3 has 16 residues. Per germline, CDR1 MNHNS and CDR2 SASEGT. The CDR3 DNA reads TGTGCCAGCAGTGATCAACCGGGGAGTCTATTGACTGAAGCTTTCTTT. Residues: CASSDQPGSLLTEAFF.

This rearrangement joins TRBV10-3 to TRBJ2-3; 10 bases fit TRBD2. The CDR3 runs 14 residues. Per germline, CDR1 ENHRY and CDR2 SYGVKD. Trimming removed 6 bases from V and 3 bases from J; junction bases left unmatched: 3. CDR3 residues: CAIRGLALTDTQYF. CDR3 coding DNA: TGTGCCATCAGGGGACTAGCGCTGACAGATACGCAGTATTTT.

This chain connects TRBV6-6 to TRBJ2-2; 9 bases fit TRBD1. Germline CDR1 and CDR2: MNHNY and SVGAGI (reference sequence). This CDR3 spans 15 amino acids. The junction had 2 bases not matched to a gene; V was cut back by 1 base and J by 5 bases. CDR3 protein: CASSYWDRETGELFF. The DNA of the CDR3 is TGTGCCAGCAGTTACTGGGACAGGGAAACCGGGGAGCTGTTTTTT.

The V call is TRBV12-5, the J call TRBJ2-3; the match to TRBD2 covers 9 bases. The germline gives CDR1 LGHNT, CDR2 FRNRAP. The length of the CDR3 is 13 residues. Trimming took 8 bases from V and 2 from J; bases not matched to a gene: 2. The CDR3 DNA reads TGTGCTAGTCTAGCGGGGAACACAGATACGCAGTATTTT. Its protein product is CASLAGNTDTQYF.

This clone was seen more than once but under ten times. The V and J genes are TRBV10-3 and TRBJ2-3; 15 bases agree with TRBD2. Germline V gene sequence: CDR1 ENHRY, CDR2 SYGVKD. Losses at the gene ends were 6 bases for V and 3 bases for J; bases not matched to a gene: 7. The CDR3 length is 17 residues. This CDR3 reads CAIRPGLAGGETDTQYF. CDR3 bases: TGTGCCATCAGGCCGGGACTAGCGGGAGGAGAGACAGATACGCAGTATTTT.

This sequence joins TRBV5-4 and TRBJ2-3; tentative D call: TRBD1 (6 bases). The ends were cut back, 1 base at V and 0 bases at J, with 12 bases in the middle. Germline lookup yields CDR1 SGHNT and CDR2 YYREEE (reference sequence). The CDR3 extends over 16 amino acids. Here the CDR3 DNA reads TGTGCCAGCAGCTTGCGACAGGAAATTAGCACAGATACGCAGTATTTT. Residues: CASSLRQEISTDTQYF.

This clone was seen more than once but under ten times. The rearrangement joins TRBV7-9 to TRBJ2-7; D possibly corresponds to TRBD2 (6 bases). Trimming removed 0 bases at V and 3 bases at J, with 9 bases between. The germline V gene has CDR1 SEHNR and CDR2 FQNEAQ (reference sequence). The length of the CDR3 is 14 residues. The chain's CDR3 is CASSLAAGYYEQYF. CDR3 nucleotides: TGTGCCAGCAGCTTAGCGGCGGGGTACTACGAGCAGTACTTC.